This entry features one T cell receptor (beta chain) sequence. The sample is drawn from a study of blood T cell repertoires in COVID-19. Study-wide background: Samples of COVID-19 (acute and convalescent) were obtained from the United States, Italy and Spain. The cDNA or gDNA used as material had been derived from T cells, B-cell-depleted T cells, or PBMCs.

In the authors' methods: Cell counts per sample came from amplifying reference gene primers. TCRdb's table, derived via immunoSEQ multiplex PCR, lists solely in-frame clones and lacks some. The V and J calls and clone size come from that table; D and trimming were worked out from the DNA. The sample consists of about 180,000 clones, roughly 88% of them appearing once. The receptor was derived from a human donor with active or convalescent COVID-19. The donor label of this sample is uncertain. Sequenced input: peripheral blood.

For the CDR3, the DNA is TGCAGTGCTAGTGAACTTAATCCCAATGAGCAGTTCTTC. Translating gives CSASELNPNEQFF. The chain uses TRBV20-1 and TRBJ2-1, with D unresolved. The CDR3 is made up of 13 amino acids. Germline V gene lookup returns CDR1 DFQATT and CDR2 SNEGSKA (reference sequence). V was clipped by 3 bases and J by 6 bases, with 12 bases between them.